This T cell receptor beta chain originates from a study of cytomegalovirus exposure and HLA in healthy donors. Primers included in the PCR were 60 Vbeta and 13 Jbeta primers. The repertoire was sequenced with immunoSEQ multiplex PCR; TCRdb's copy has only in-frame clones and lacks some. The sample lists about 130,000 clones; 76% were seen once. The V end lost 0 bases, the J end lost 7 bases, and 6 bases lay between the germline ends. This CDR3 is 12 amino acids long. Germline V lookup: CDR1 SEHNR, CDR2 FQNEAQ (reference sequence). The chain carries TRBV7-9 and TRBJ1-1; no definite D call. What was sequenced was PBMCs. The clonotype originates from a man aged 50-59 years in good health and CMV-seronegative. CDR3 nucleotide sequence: TGTGCCAGCAGCTTAGCGGAGTTTGAAGCTTTCTTT. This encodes CASSLAEFEAFF.